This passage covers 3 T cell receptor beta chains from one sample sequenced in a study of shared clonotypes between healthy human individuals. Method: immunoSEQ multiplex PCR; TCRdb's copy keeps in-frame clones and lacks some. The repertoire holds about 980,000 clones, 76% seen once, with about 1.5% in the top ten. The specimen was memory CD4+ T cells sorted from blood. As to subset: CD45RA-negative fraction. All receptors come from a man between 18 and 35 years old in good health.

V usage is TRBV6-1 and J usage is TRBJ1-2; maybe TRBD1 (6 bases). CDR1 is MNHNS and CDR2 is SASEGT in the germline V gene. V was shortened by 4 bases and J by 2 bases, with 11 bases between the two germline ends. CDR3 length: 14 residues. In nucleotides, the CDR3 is TGTGCCAGCAGTGTCGGGGGCTCCAACTATGGCTACACCTTC. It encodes CASSVGGSNYGYTF.

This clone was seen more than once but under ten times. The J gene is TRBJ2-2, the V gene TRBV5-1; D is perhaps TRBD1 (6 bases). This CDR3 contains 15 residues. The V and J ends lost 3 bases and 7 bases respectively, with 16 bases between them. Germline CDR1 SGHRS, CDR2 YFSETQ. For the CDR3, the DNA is TGCGCCAGCAGCTACAGGGAACCCCGCGTCGGGGAGCTGTTTTTT. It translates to CASSYREPRVGELFF.

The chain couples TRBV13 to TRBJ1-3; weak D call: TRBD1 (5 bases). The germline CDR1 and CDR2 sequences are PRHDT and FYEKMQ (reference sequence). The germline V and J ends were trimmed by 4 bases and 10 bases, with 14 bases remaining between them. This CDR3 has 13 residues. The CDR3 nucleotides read TGTGCCAGCAGCTCAGACTGGGGACGGACCATATATTTT. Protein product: CASSSDWGRTIYF.